This T cell receptor beta chain originates from a study of shared clonotypes between healthy human individuals. About this clone itself: No antigen is known for it.

CDR1 MNHNS and CDR2 SASEGT come from the germline V gene. V was clipped by 1 base and J by 3 bases, with 13 bases between them. The CDR3 is made up of 15 amino acids. The assay was immunoSEQ multiplex PCR, and TCRdb's table has in-frame clones only and misses some. The sample records some 2,000,000 clones, about 95% being singletons. General study results and limits: Blood alone was sampled, and tissue repertoires likely differ.

Terminally differentiated effector memory CD45RA+ cells were excluded by CCR7 positive selection of CD45RO-negative cells. This TCR was sampled from a man younger than 35 in good health. This sequence joins TRBV6-1 and TRBJ2-7; tentative D call: TRBD2 (6 bases). Sequencing was carried out using naive CD8+ T cells sorted from blood. CDR3 sequence (DNA): TGTGCCAGCAGTGAAGGGGCGGGGCTGTACTACGAGCAGTACTTC. Translated: CASSEGAGLYYEQYF.